The sequence of this TCR beta chain was determined in a study of blood T cell repertoires in COVID-19. With 0 bases removed from V and 6 bases from J, the gap between germline ends came to 12 bases. CDR3 length: 14 residues. Germline V gene sequence: CDR1 SGHNT, CDR2 YYREEE (reference sequence). This clone was counted once. Sequenced by immunoSEQ multiplex PCR; TCRdb stores in-frame clones only, minus some. The sample yields 63,000 or so clones, 88% seen once. The sequenced sample was peripheral blood. The sequence came from a human donor in a cohort sampled during active COVID-19. This chain links TRBV5-4 with TRBJ1-2, with TRBD1 as a possible D gene (6 bases). CDR3 nucleotides: TGTGCCAGCAGCTTGGCAACAGGGTTTGATGGCTACACCTTC. Residues: CASSLATGFDGYTF.